This T cell receptor beta chain was identified during a study of blood T cell repertoires in COVID-19. Study at large: Researchers got acute and convalescent COVID-19 samples from the United States, Italy and Spain. In each case, the material was cDNA or gDNA derived from T cells, B-cell-depleted T cells, or PBMCs.

The germline gives CDR1 SGHKS, CDR2 YYEKEE (reference sequence). V was clipped by 1 base and J by 6 bases; unmatched bases: 11. CDR3 length equals 16 residues. Per the study methods: Nucleated cell number was recorded as an estimate derived from reference gene primer amplification. This table comes from immunoSEQ multiplex PCR, and its TCRdb copy is limited to in-frame clones, with some not included. That table furnishes V, J and clone size, whereas the DNA furnished D and trimming. The data show some 83,000 clones, under 90% seen once. The receptor was derived from an elderly man with acute or convalescent COVID-19. The rearrangement joins TRBV5-5 to TRBJ2-7; TRBD1 aligns across 9 bases. Sequencing input: peripheral blood. As DNA, the CDR3 is TGTGCCAGCAGCTTGTCTCTCGGGACAGGGACCTTCGAGCAGTACTTC. Its protein is CASSLSLGTGTFEQYF.